This TCR beta chain was recorded in a study of OX40 agonist ivuxolimab in advanced cancers. The table lists this clone with a few counts. The germline gives CDR1 MNHEY, CDR2 SVGAGI. Trimming pared 0 bases from V and 0 bases from J, leaving 3 bases between. This CDR3 has 14 amino acids. Libraries were prepared by immunoSEQ multiplex PCR; TCRdb keeps only in-frame clonotypes and omits some of them. The sample shows about 76,000 clones, 65% to 90% of them seen only once. The specimen comprised CD4+ or CD8+ T cells sorted from blood, sampled in a trial of the OX40 agonist ivuxolimab. The chain joins TRBV6-5 to TRBJ1-5; the D is unclear. The sequence was obtained from an adult with an advanced solid tumor such as melanoma, head and neck, liver or kidney cancer. CDR3 sequence reads: CASSYSLSNQPQHF. As DNA, the CDR3 is TGTGCCAGCAGTTACTCCCTTAGCAATCAGCCCCAGCATTTT.